These 6 T cell receptor beta chains were all obtained from the same sample, sequenced in a study of T cell changes during pregnancy in multiple sclerosis. Assay: immunoSEQ multiplex PCR; the TCRdb copy retains only in-frame clones and omits some. The sample records about 45,000 clones, about 89% being singletons. Sequences were derived from CD4+ T cells from peripheral blood mononuclear cells, sampled in the first trimester of pregnancy. These receptors were taken from a female donor with multiple sclerosis, enrolled in a pregnancy study.

The chain recombines TRBV5-1 with TRBJ2-5; TRBD1 agrees at 7 bases. CDR1 and CDR2 from the germline V gene are SGHRS and YFSETQ. Trimming removed 1 base from V and 2 bases from J; junction bases left unmatched: 2. The CDR3 spans 14 residues. Here the CDR3 DNA reads TGCGCCAGCAGCTTGACAGGGGAACAAGAGACCCAGTACTTC. Translating it yields CASSLTGEQETQYF.

The chain uses TRBV30 and TRBJ1-5, with 9 nucleotides matching TRBD1. Germline V CDR1 and CDR2: GTSNPN, SVGIG (reference sequence). The length of the CDR3 is 15 residues. V lost 7 bases to trimming and J lost 7 bases; unmatched junction nucleotides: 14. The CDR3 sequence: CAFGRDRALMQPQHF. The CDR3 DNA is TGTGCCTTTGGGCGGGACAGGGCCCTTATGCAGCCCCAGCATTTT.

The chain links TRBV9 to TRBJ1-4; 7 bases agree with TRBD1. J lost 7 bases, V lost 2 bases, and 8 bases had no gene match. Germline V gene data show CDR1 as SGDLS and CDR2 as YYNGEE. The CDR3 covers 15 residues. CDR3 nucleotides: TGTGCCAGCAGCGTCTACCGGGACAGCTTTGAAAAACTGTTTTTT. Protein: CASSVYRDSFEKLFF.

This clone was detected once. For the CDR3, the DNA is TGTGCCAGCAGAAAAACAGGGGATGGCTACACCTTC. Amino acid sequence: CASRKTGDGYTF. The chain is built from TRBV2 and TRBJ1-2; 7 bases line up with TRBD1. Trimming took 6 bases from V and 6 from J; bases not matched to a gene: 4. CDR3 length equals 12 residues. Germline V gene data show CDR1 as SNHLY and CDR2 as FYNNEI.

The V gene is TRBV9, the J gene TRBJ2-7; D is unclear. Germline V gene data show CDR1 as SGDLS and CDR2 as YYNGEE. Trimming pared 0 bases from V and 7 bases from J, leaving 5 bases between. The CDR3 extends over 11 amino acids. CDR3 sequence: CASSVGGEQYF. In DNA, the CDR3 is TGTGCCAGCAGCGTAGGAGGAGAGCAGTACTTC.

This clone was seen a few times. For the CDR3, the DNA is TGTGCCAGCAGCCTACCGGGACAGGGGGTCTCCTACGAGCAGTACTTC. This codes for CASSLPGQGVSYEQYF. The J gene is TRBJ2-7, the V gene TRBV5-6, with TRBD1 matching over 11 bases. CDR1 and CDR2 from the germline V gene are SGHDT and YYEEEE. The CDR3 spans 16 residues. J gave up 0 bases and V 4 bases, and 6 bases lay outside the gene matches.